This TCR beta chain was profiled in a study of shared clonotypes between healthy human individuals. Background on the study: A donor's plate count was three for CD4 naive and three for CD4 memory; CD8 naive had two and CD8 memory one. Findings and limits, study-wide: Tissue TCR repertoires likely differ from these blood-only repertoires.

Some clones are missing from TCRdb's copy, which holds only in-frame ones; the method was immunoSEQ multiplex PCR. The profile covers 2,500,000 or so clones, with 92% appearing a single time and roughly 0.34% taken by the ten largest. The count of this clone is one. The target antigen is unknown. CD45RA-negative memory and CD45RA+ naive subsets were split from the CD4+ cells. The CDR3 extends over 15 amino acids. In germline, CDR1 is MNHNY, CDR2 SVGAGI (reference sequence). V was cut by 0 bases and J by 3 bases, with 9 bases left in between. This sequence joins TRBV6-6 and TRBJ1-5, with D possibly TRBD1 on 5 matching bases. This receptor was identified in a man aged 18 to 30 in good health. Some clones in this sample may be carry-over from other donors' samples. Sequencing was carried out using naive CD4+ T cells from PBMCs. Subset here: CD45RA+ positively selected. This CDR3 reads CASSYSARVNQPQHF. Written as DNA, the CDR3 is TGTGCCAGCAGTTACTCAGCCAGGGTCAATCAGCCCCAGCATTTT.